This T cell receptor beta chain was retrieved from a study of cytomegalovirus exposure and HLA in healthy donors (dated by TCRdb to the late 2010s). Context from the whole study: In an earlier analysis of approximately 640 of the donors, under 300 Gb of sequence data and some 100 million unique TCR beta sequences from roughly 190 million T cells were reported. Every discovery cohort repertoire had been produced on one sequencing platform. Typing coverage varied by locus: about 620-630 donors for A, B, C, DRB1 and DQB1; about 520 for DQA1; 606 for DPA1; under 490 for DPB1. Because of strong linkage in the cohort, five DR-DQ haplotypes were treated as single units for association and clustering. Donor age, sex, ethnicity and CMV serostatus were compiled together with the repertoire data. HLA typing included class I and class II loci at four-digit resolution. Among the approximately 420 genotyped donors, under 90% belonged to the genetic ancestry cluster associated with self-reported Caucasian donors. To predict cytomegalovirus infection status, the study combined high-throughput TCR immunosequencing, statistical association of individual TCRs with disease status, and machine learning. Among about 370 genotyped donors of the cohort, an average of around 250,000 unique TCR beta nucleotide sequences was sequenced per donor, of which about 18% were non-productive. Genome-wide SNP genotypes for about 60% of the 666 donors were used in a later genetic analysis, which treated that subset as a discovery cohort. Besides the first cohort of approximately 710 subjects, a separate validation cohort made up of roughly 120 different subjects was used. An early release that covered about 600 HLA-typed donors contained approximately 300 gigabases of sequencing data and 80 million or so unique TCR sequences. An earlier analysis of approximately 630 of the donors applied high-throughput TCR beta sequencing to assess whether each TCR beta V gene segment acted as functional or pseudogenic. The study profiled the T cell repertoires of 500 to 800 subjects by immunosequencing and related them to cytomegalovirus serostatus. A later analysis re-analyzed previously published TCR beta repertoires from hundreds of donors and added high-resolution HLA genotyping to study TCR occurrence patterns. In the later analysis, no new phenotypic data were used to find candidate immune exposures; instead, reliance was placed on TCR beta sequences and their occurrence across donors. The study aimed to test whether signatures of past pathogen exposure could be identified by cataloging public T cell receptors.

Library generation was performed with the immunoSEQ multiplex PCR assay. A mixture of 60 forward primers for TCR Vbeta segments and 13 reverse primers for TCR Jbeta segments was used in the multiplex PCR. The CDR3 region of rearranged TCR beta genes was amplified from genomic DNA with a multiplex PCR assay. The amplified TCR beta libraries were sequenced on the Illumina HiSeq System as 87-base-pair reads. In the source study's methods: Across the 670 or so repertoires, a later analysis counted 78 million or so unique TCR beta chains, 9 million to 14 million of which were shared by at least two donors. To remove PCR and sequencing errors, raw reads were error-corrected and collapsed into unique sequences using a nearest-neighbor algorithm that merged closely related sequences. V, D and J gene segments were assigned by aligning CDR3 sequences to IMGT reference sequences. For a sequence to be retained, at least a six-nucleotide match to both a V gene segment and a J gene segment was required. Rearrangements were called productive when the CDR3 lacked stop codons and stayed in frame with V and J; all others were non-productive. CDR3 was defined by IMGT convention, running from the second conserved V-encoded cysteine to the conserved J-encoded phenylalanine. The earlier analysis of roughly 590 of the donors excluded any sequence lacking an unambiguous match to a single V gene segment. An earlier analysis of 587 of the donors classified V segments as functional when productive rearrangements were above 56.7% and as segregating when the standard deviation between donors was above 5%. A statistical classification framework was developed to diagnose cytomegalovirus status using the catalog of TCR beta chain sequences. In a later analysis, V and J genes were assigned by comparing TCR nucleotide sequences against IMGT/GENE-DB human TR gene sequences. Using the TCRdist pipeline, a later analysis assigned CDR3 sequences along with most-parsimonious VDJ recombination scenarios. In a later analysis, every TCR beta chain was defined by the combination of its CDR3 amino acid sequence and its V-gene family, and reads without a unique V-gene family were dropped. To address suspected cross-contamination and a sequencing artifact, a later analysis removed a few hundred highly shared, low-generation-probability nucleotide sequences. For each public chain, a later analysis derived a clonal expansion index from normalized ranks of inferred template counts within each repertoire. A later analysis computed generation probabilities with a VDJ recombination model fitted to out-of-frame rearrangements, and checked the results against IGoR. In a later analysis, hypergeometric tests were used to score TCR-TCR, TCR-HLA and TCR-CMV co-occurrence, with a repertoire-size bias correction applied to TCR pairs. To estimate false discovery rates, a later analysis permuted the HLA or CMV assignments 20 times. In a later analysis, co-occurring TCRs were grouped using DBSCAN, with TCRdist sequence similarity added in when clustering inside HLA-allele-positive subsets. Co-occurrence clustering excluded repertoires with fewer than 30,000 or more than 120,000 public chains, plus five with anomalous nucleotide sharing. The table was pulled from immuneACCESS by TCRdb, which kept in-frame rearrangements only. Such tables lose some clones; where checked, under half of the loss comes from unresolved V genes, and the rest has no known cause. V, J and clone size derive from that table, while D and trimming were established from the DNA sequence. The sample table contains about 130,000 clones; only one count was recorded for roughly 77% of them. The leading ten clones occupy almost 6% of the sample.

The cohort comprised around 700 healthy bone marrow donors. At the time of sampling, every cohort member was nominally healthy, though immune exposures that went unrecorded were likely present. The donor was CMV seropositive and was included in the group of 250 to 350 seropositive cohort members. A peripheral blood sample was provided by each donor, and peripheral blood mononuclear cells were used for TCR beta sequencing. The Qiagen DNeasy Blood Extraction Kit was used to extract genomic DNA from the blood cell samples. Measured from the cysteine to the phenylalanine, the CDR3 is 15 residues long. Only CDR3 DNA remains: 45 bases, in frame from the first base. The germline ends are 15 bases apart after V is trimmed by 6 bases and J by 0 bases. CDR1 is given as SGHDT and CDR2 as YYEEEE, both from the germline V gene. Broader findings and caveats from the paper: According to the authors, the approach could potentially be generalized to other disease states and immunological phenotypes. In vitro tests confirmed that a few of the cytomegalovirus-associated TCR beta chains recognize cytomegalovirus antigens. For the cohort, immune exposure information was limited to CMV serostatus. According to a later analysis, TCR association rates differed among HLA loci, with DRB1 alleles showing the most associated TCRs and HLA-C alleles showing the fewest. A further reported finding was that TCR beta sequences accurately predicted the HLA-A and HLA-B alleles for most subjects in the first cohort. In a later analysis, several top co-occurrence clusters were reported to appear linked to parvovirus B19, influenza, CMV and Epstein-Barr virus. At a false discovery rate of 0.05, a later analysis linked 15,000 to 20,000 TCR beta sequences to specific HLA alleles. Compared with the roughly 670-donor mean, donors in an Asian-associated ancestry cluster had fewer N-insertions in productive TCRs, according to a later genetic analysis. Cytomegalovirus status was reported to be diagnosed by the classifier with high specificity and sensitivity in both the original and validation cohorts. Strong co-occurrence of HLA alleles, especially DR and DQ, made assigning TCR associations to individual alleles difficult. In a later analysis, most CMV-associated TCR beta chains were found to appear HLA-restricted, with HLA associations seemingly driven largely by CMV exposure. In an earlier analysis of some 550 of the donors, most TCR beta V segments were observed in productive rearrangements about 87% or about 30% of the time, broadly matching IMGT annotations. Linkage disequilibrium might explain the correlated functional status among segregating V segments, but an unknown experimental factor could not be ruled out. Because counts were too low, roughly 16 rarely observed V segments, including chromosome 9 orphons, were excluded from the earlier analysis of some 590 of the donors. The sequencing pipeline was judged likely to have produced a cluster of highly shared sequence variants as a technical artifact. While some public TCRs were present in many individuals, most TCR sequences turned up only very rarely across donors. In a later analysis, HLA-associated TCR beta chains were found to be more clonally expanded and to have lower generation probabilities than equally common non-associated chains. HLA typing was unavailable for some donors at each locus, so association tests used only the typed subset. Some IMGT-functional V segments, including TRBV6-2 and TRBV6-3, could not be distinguished by the 87-base-pair reads and were therefore excluded. V-gene and J-gene trimming of TCR beta chains was associated with a missense DCLRE1C variant in a later genetic analysis, and the association was replicated in an independent cohort. In this cohort, only TCR beta chains were sequenced, and detectable features were limited by the absence of alpha or paired-chain data. Sequencing depth was assumed to be roughly uniform across donors in the presence/absence analyses, though that assumption may not hold. In the study, approximately 150 TCR beta chains were listed as associated with cytomegalovirus.

A note on this clone: Its binding antigen is unknown. Base qualities were left out, and no much larger clone turns up one base away.

This sequence uses TRBV5-6 and TRBJ2-5; the D gene cannot be resolved reliably. The receptor was derived from a woman in her forties in good health and CMV-seropositive. Sequencing input: PBMCs. The CDR3 here reads CASKSVRLDQETQYF. The nucleotides are TGTGCCAGCAAATCAGTGAGGCTAGACCAAGAGACCCAGTACTTC. The entire variable domain, with the stretches around the CDR3 drawn from the reference TRBV5-6 and TRBJ2-5 proteins, is DAGVTQSPTHLIKTRGQQVTLRCSPKSGHDTVSWYQQALGQGPQFIFQYYEEEERQRGNFPDRFSGHQFPNYSSELNVNALLLGDSALYLCASKSVRLDQETQYFGPGTRLLVL.